Below, 11 T cell receptor beta chains from the same sample are listed, as sequenced in a study of tumor-infiltrating lymphocytes in localized non-small cell lung cancer. Sequencing used immunoSEQ multiplex PCR; TCRdb keeps in-frame clones, though not all of them. The profile covers roughly 15,000 clones, with 80% appearing a single time and about 9.3% taken by the ten largest. Sequencing was done on a sample of uninvolved lung tissue not adjacent to the tumor. All receptors derive from a human donor with non-small cell lung cancer.

The chain has TRBV6-1 and TRBJ2-6; D not resolved. Germline V gene data show CDR1 as MNHNS and CDR2 as SASEGT. The CDR3 covers 14 residues. V was pared by 2 bases and J by 4 bases, with 6 bases between. The chain's CDR3 is CASSELWGANVLTF. In DNA form, the CDR3 reads TGTGCCAGCAGTGAACTTTGGGGGGCCAACGTCCTGACTTTC.

The chain uses TRBV28 and TRBJ2-7; no firm D call. The CDR3 totals 11 residues. V was trimmed by 8 bases and J by 3 bases, leaving 8 bases between them. The germline V gene has CDR1 MDHEN and CDR2 SYDVKM. CDR3 region: CASGSFYEQYF. Written as DNA, the CDR3 is TGTGCCAGCGGATCCTTCTACGAGCAGTACTTC.

The genes are TRBV5-5 and TRBJ1-5; unclear D gene. This CDR3 spans 15 amino acids. Germline CDR1 SGHKS, CDR2 YYEKEE (reference sequence). The ends were cut back, 0 bases at V and 1 base at J, with 8 bases in the middle. The CDR3 coding sequence is TGTGCCAGCAGCTTGGGGCCCGGGAGCAATCAGCCCCAGCATTTT. Residues: CASSLGPGSNQPQHF.

The V and J genes are TRBV5-1 and TRBJ2-3, with TRBD2 identical over 8 bases. The CDR3 sequence is 17 residues long. Germline CDR1 and CDR2: SGHRS and YFSETQ. With V trimmed by 1 base and J by 1 base, 8 bases remained unmatched. The DNA of the CDR3 is TGCGCCAGCAGCTTGATGGCAGCGGGGGTCGGCACAGATACGCAGTATTTT. It codes for CASSLMAAGVGTDTQYF.

The V and J genes are TRBV7-7 and TRBJ2-2, with 7 bases lining up with TRBD1. There are 14 residues in the CDR3. J was trimmed by 6 bases and V by 5 bases; bases with no gene match: 6. The V gene's germline CDR1 is SSHAT and CDR2 FNYEAQ (reference sequence). CDR3 amino acids: CASSRTQGAGELFF. CDR3 nucleotides: TGTGCCAGCAGCCGAACCCAGGGGGCCGGGGAGCTGTTTTTT.

J is TRBJ2-7 and V is TRBV11-3; TRBD1 matches at 8 bases. Germline V gene sequence: CDR1 SGHNT, CDR2 YENEEA. J gave up 6 bases and V 1 base, and 5 bases lay outside the gene matches. CDR3 size: 14 residues. CDR3 sequence: CASSLGQGAFEQYF. CDR3 sequence (DNA): TGTGCCAGCAGCTTAGGCCAGGGGGCCTTCGAGCAGTACTTC. The full variable domain, in which reference TRBV11-3 and TRBJ2-7 provide the parts outside the CDR3, is EAGVVQSPRYKIIEKKQPVAFWCNPISGHNTLYWYLQNLGQGPELLIRYENEEAVDDSQLPKDRFSAERLKGVDSTLKIQPAELGDSAVYLCASSLGQGAFEQYFGPGTRLTVT.

Only one count was recorded for this clone. The chain links TRBV27 to TRBJ2-3; 16 bases fit TRBD2. Germline CDR1 and CDR2: MNHEY and SMNVEV (reference sequence). V gave up 5 bases and J gave up 4 bases; unmatched junction bases: 3. This CDR3 spans 16 amino acids. The CDR3, as DNA: TGTGCCAGCAGTCCGGGACTAGCGGGAGGGCCAGATACGCAGTATTTT. Translating gives CASSPGLAGGPDTQYF.

The rearrangement joins TRBV19 to TRBJ2-7; 7 positions agree with TRBD1. V shed 6 bases and J 2 bases; nucleotides not matched to a gene: 7. The CDR3 sequence is 14 residues long. From germline, CDR1 is LNHDA and CDR2 SQIVND (reference sequence). The CDR3 spells CASSHDRAPYEQYF. In nucleotides, the CDR3 is TGTGCCAGTAGCCATGACAGGGCCCCCTACGAGCAGTACTTC.

The chain uses TRBV2 and TRBJ1-4; D may be TRBD1 (6 bases). The CDR3 has 13 amino acids. The V and J ends lost 7 bases and 1 base respectively, with 7 bases between them. CDR1 is SNHLY and CDR2 is FYNNEI in the germline V gene. This CDR3 is CASNRETNEKLFF. For the CDR3, the DNA is TGTGCCAGCAACAGGGAAACTAATGAAAAACTGTTTTTT.

V and J are TRBV11-2 and TRBJ2-7; D not certain. The CDR3 length is 14 residues. From germline, CDR1 is SGHAT and CDR2 FQNNGV. V lost 5 bases and J lost 2, with 13 bases in between. The CDR3 DNA sequence: TGTGCCAGCAGCCACCTAACACGAGCCTACGAGCAGTACTTC. Translation: CASSHLTRAYEQYF.

The V call is TRBV2, the J call TRBJ1-2; a possible D gene is TRBD1 (6 bases). The germline V gene has CDR1 SNHLY and CDR2 FYNNEI. Trimming cost V 6 bases and J 1 base, with 9 bases left between them. This CDR3 comprises 13 residues. CDR3 sequence: CASRADSNYGYTF. The CDR3 bases are TGTGCCAGCAGGGCGGACAGTAACTATGGCTACACCTTC.